Listed below are T cell receptor beta chains from one sample, sequenced in a study of blood T cell repertoires in COVID-19. The assay was immunoSEQ multiplex PCR, and TCRdb's table has in-frame clones only and misses some. This sample has approximately 180,000 clones, with 70% to 85% found just once. Sequencing was done on a sample of PBMCs or T cells enriched from blood (not recorded which). Every receptor here comes from a middle-aged man who had recovered from COVID-19. Both conserved end residues are trimmed from each CDR3. The D gene is left open where the match is weak.

d_gene,v_gene,j_gene,CDR3aa
TRBD1,TRBV2,TRBJ1-5,ASTTTGAGQPQH
.,TRBV5-1,TRBJ2-1,ASSFTASSYNEQF
.,TRBV2,TRBJ1-2,ASSPRGWTAKTSLNYGYT
TRBD1,TRBV4-1,TRBJ2-5,ASSQNRGFEETQY
.,TRBV5-1,TRBJ1-2,ASSLGANYGYT
.,TRBV6-5,TRBJ1-4,ASSYGGTPDEKLF
TRBD2,TRBV9,TRBJ2-5,ASSVGLNEETQY
TRBD2,TRBV27,TRBJ2-1,ASSFVAGGPWNEQF
.,TRBV29-1,TRBJ2-7,SVRERQAKYEQY
.,TRBV20-1,TRBJ2-7,SASSGTSYEQY
.,TRBV12-3/TRBV12-4,TRBJ1-2,ASSLGAYYT
.,TRBV9,TRBJ1-3,ASSVDGGSSGNTIY
.,TRBV3-1/TRBV3-2,TRBJ2-7,ASSHKITSSYEQY
TRBD2,TRBV10-3,TRBJ2-3,AIRPTSGGFTDTQY
.,TRBV30,TRBJ1-2,AWSALSFGYT
TRBD1,TRBV10-2,TRBJ1-2,ASSEGPGTGDGYT
TRBD1,TRBV2,TRBJ2-1,ASSDSSGTGLSSSYNEQF
.,TRBV30,TRBJ2-5,AWSVGGGRETQY
.,TRBV28,TRBJ2-7,ASSSPGLSTYEQY
.,TRBV4-1,TRBJ1-5,ASSLADGSGQPQH
TRBD2,TRBV9,TRBJ2-3,ASSPRAASGGQPTSSATQY
.,TRBV4-1,TRBJ1-5,ASSPPGGAQPQH
TRBD1,TRBV27,TRBJ1-1,ASCDRGFTEAF
TRBD1,TRBV23-1,TRBJ2-2,ASSLQRDGTDILGELF
TRBD1,TRBV7-8,TRBJ1-3,ASSSGTGASGNTIY
.,TRBV27,TRBJ1-4,ASSRTTGRSTNEKLF
TRBD1,TRBV20-1,TRBJ1-6,SASLGTGGGSPLH
TRBD1,TRBV11-3,TRBJ2-7,ASSKGAQNEQY
.,TRBV5-1,TRBJ1-4,ASSLAPPGANEKLF
.,TRBV9,TRBJ1-2,ASSVGTDLPYGYT
.,TRBV2,TRBJ1-5,ASRTAQEGLAQH
TRBD1,TRBV20-1,TRBJ2-7,SASLTAGQGYEQY
.,TRBV18,TRBJ1-3,ASSPGRQAGNTIY
.,TRBV6-5,TRBJ2-7,ASSYSELLAEQY
.,TRBV14,TRBJ1-4,ASSQQRGITNEKLF
TRBD1,TRBV10-3,TRBJ2-1,AISESTGSRFNEQF
TRBD2,TRBV6-5,TRBJ2-3,ASSYRAGGRADTQY
.,TRBV5-1,TRBJ2-1,ASRSSGNNNEQF
.,TRBV29-1,TRBJ1-1,SVLRGNPWMYTEAF
TRBD1,TRBV5-1,TRBJ2-2,ASSLGQSTGELF
TRBD1,TRBV5-1,TRBJ1-4,ASSGGGRYEKLF
.,TRBV5-4,TRBJ2-1,ASSLTKSSYNEQF